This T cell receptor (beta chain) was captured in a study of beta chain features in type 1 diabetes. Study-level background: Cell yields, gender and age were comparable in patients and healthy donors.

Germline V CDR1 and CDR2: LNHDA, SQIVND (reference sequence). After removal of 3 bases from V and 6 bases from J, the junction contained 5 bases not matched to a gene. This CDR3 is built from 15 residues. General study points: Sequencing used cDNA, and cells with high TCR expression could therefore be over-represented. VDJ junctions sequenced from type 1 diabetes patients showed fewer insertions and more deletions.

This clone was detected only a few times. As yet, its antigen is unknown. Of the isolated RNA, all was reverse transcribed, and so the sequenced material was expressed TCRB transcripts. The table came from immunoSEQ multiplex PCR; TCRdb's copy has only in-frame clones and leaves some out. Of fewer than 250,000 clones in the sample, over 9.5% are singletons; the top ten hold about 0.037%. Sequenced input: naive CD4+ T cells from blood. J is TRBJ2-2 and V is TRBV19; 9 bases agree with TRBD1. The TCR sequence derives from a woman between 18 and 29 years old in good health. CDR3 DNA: TGTGCCAGTAGTATCCGGGACAGGGTGGCCGGGGAGCTGTTTTTT. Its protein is CASSIRDRVAGELFF.